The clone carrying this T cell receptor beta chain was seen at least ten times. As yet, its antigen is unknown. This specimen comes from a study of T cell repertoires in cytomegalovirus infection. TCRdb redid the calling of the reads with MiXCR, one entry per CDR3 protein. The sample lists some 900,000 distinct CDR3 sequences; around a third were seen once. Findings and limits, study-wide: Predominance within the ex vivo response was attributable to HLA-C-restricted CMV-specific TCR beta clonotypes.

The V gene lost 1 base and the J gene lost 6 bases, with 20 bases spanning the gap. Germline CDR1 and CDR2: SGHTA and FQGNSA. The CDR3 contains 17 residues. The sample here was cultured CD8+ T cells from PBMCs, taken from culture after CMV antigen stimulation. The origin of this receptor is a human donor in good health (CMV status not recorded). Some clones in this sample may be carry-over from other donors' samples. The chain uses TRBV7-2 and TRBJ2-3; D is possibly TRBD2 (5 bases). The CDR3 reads CASSLELGPLRADTQYF. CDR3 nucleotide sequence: TGTGCCAGCAGCTTAGAACTAGGACCCCTTCGTGCGGATACGCAGTATTTT.